Below, 30 T cell receptor beta chains from the same sample are listed, as sequenced in a study of post-analysis software for immune sequencing data. Regarding the study as a whole: There were about five TRBV segments more frequent in patients than controls, and TRBV5-6, TRBV5-1 and TRBV20-1 were among them.

Sequencing libraries made from TCR beta cDNA carried unique molecular identifiers. TCRdb re-called the PCR reads with MiXCR, one entry per CDR3 protein. The table has 600,000 to 700,000 distinct CDR3 sequences, around 64% seen once; the top ten hold around 11%. These receptors have no known antigen. The sequencing input was blood. The receptors were gathered from a girl between 2 and 10 years old with multiple sclerosis.

V and J are TRBV7-3 and TRBJ2-1; 7 bases match TRBD2. V shed 5 bases and J 9 bases; nucleotides not matched to a gene: 13. The CDR3 loop spans 15 amino acids. Germline values: CDR1 SGHTA, CDR2 FQGTGA. CDR3 loop: CASSPKGGRGAEQFF. In DNA, the CDR3 is TGTGCCAGCAGCCCAAAAGGCGGGAGAGGGGCTGAGCAGTTCTTC.

V usage is TRBV6-5 and J usage is TRBJ2-5; perhaps TRBD2 as D (6 bases). Trimming stripped 5 bases from V and 13 bases from J, with 17 bases between. From germline, CDR1 is MNHEY and CDR2 SVGAGI. The CDR3 is made up of 12 amino acids. The CDR3 region is CASSPNSGLPYF. CDR3 bases: TGTGCCAGCAGTCCAAACTCGGGACTCCCGTACTTC.

This clonotype was seen more than once but under ten times. The rearrangement joins TRBV5-1 to TRBJ2-1, with D tentatively TRBD2 (6 bases). Between the trimmed V and J ends, which lost 4 bases and 7 bases, there was a span of 27 bases. Germline-derived CDR1 and CDR2 are SGHRS and YFSETQ. There are 18 residues in the CDR3. The CDR3 protein is CASSPGSVTRGDWNEQFF. The DNA of the CDR3 is TGCGCCAGCAGCCCCGGCTCGGTCACTAGAGGGGACTGGAATGAGCAGTTCTTC.

CDR3 residues: CASSLALGGITGELFF. The DNA of the CDR3 is TGTGCCAGCAGCTTAGCGCTGGGGGGTATAACCGGGGAGCTGTTTTTT. V usage is TRBV7-2 and J usage is TRBJ2-2; perhaps TRBD2 as D (6 bases). V lost 0 bases, J lost 5 bases, and 13 bases lay in between. The V gene's germline CDR1 is SGHTA and CDR2 FQGNSA. This CDR3 region has 16 residues.

This chain links TRBV5-1 with TRBJ2-3; TRBD2 is a possible D gene (6 bases). Trimming removed 0 bases at V and 2 bases at J, with 13 bases between. The CDR3 is 16 amino acids. Germline lookup yields CDR1 SGHRS and CDR2 YFSETQ. CDR3 loop: CASSLEIAATTDTQYF. The CDR3 bases are TGCGCCAGCAGCTTGGAGATAGCGGCGACCACAGATACGCAGTATTTT.

This chain connects TRBV7-9 to TRBJ1-1, with unresolved D. Germline V lookup: CDR1 SEHNR, CDR2 FQNEAQ (reference sequence). This CDR3 has 14 amino acids. The V end was cut by 5 bases, the J end by 0 bases, with 10 bases between. The CDR3 region is CASSPQNLNTEAFF. The CDR3 nucleotides read TGTGCCAGCAGCCCTCAAAACCTGAACACTGAAGCTTTCTTT.

This clonotype occurred a few times. The rearrangement links TRBV21-1 to TRBJ2-4. The J call may be mistaken, given a closer DNA end match to TRBJ2-7. TRBV21-1 is listed as a pseudogene. The CDR3 contains 11 residues. The chain's CDR3 is CASSAHYEQYF. The CDR3 DNA reads TGTGCCAGCAGCGCCCACTACGAGCAGTACTTC.

This rearrangement joins TRBV6-6 to TRBJ1-1; D might be TRBD1 (6 bases). The germline V gene has CDR1 MNHNY and CDR2 SVGAGI (reference sequence). The germline V and J ends were trimmed by 4 bases and 1 base, with 19 bases remaining between them. CDR3 length: 17 amino acids. The CDR3 nucleotides are TGTGCCAGCAGTTGCCCACAGGGAGCTAGTTGGAACACTGAAGCTTTCTTT. Amino acids: CASSCPQGASWNTEAFF.

This clonotype was recorded only once. The chain uses TRBV20-1 and TRBJ2-7; a possible D gene is TRBD2 (6 bases). Trimming stripped 6 bases from V and 1 base from J, with 13 bases between. The CDR3 loop spans 13 amino acids. Germline V gene data show CDR1 as DFQATT and CDR2 as SNEGSKA (reference sequence). The CDR3 reads CSAAGGGSYEQYF. In DNA, the CDR3 is TGCAGTGCGGCAGGCGGAGGGTCCTACGAGCAGTACTTC.

The chain is built from TRBV4-1 and TRBJ1-2; weak D call: TRBD1 (5 bases). CDR3 size: 17 residues. Trimming stripped 0 bases from V and 1 base from J, with 15 bases between. CDR1 and CDR2 (germline): MGHRA, YSYEKL. The CDR3 sequence: CASSQDQEGAHNYGYTF. CDR3 nucleotides: TGCGCCAGCAGCCAAGATCAAGAAGGGGCACATAACTATGGCTACACCTTC.

The rearrangement uses TRBV12-3 or TRBV12-4 and TRBJ1-4; D unclear. V was cut by 5 bases and J by 9 bases, with 13 bases left in between. The CDR3 extends over 13 amino acids. Here the CDR3 reads CASSRTGFKKLFF. The CDR3 region has the DNA TGTGCCAGCAGTCGGACGGGCTTTAAAAAACTGTTTTTT.

The rearrangement joins TRBV6-4 to TRBJ2-2, with D unclear. Germline V gives CDR1 MRHNA, CDR2 SNTAGT. Trimming shortened V by 3 bases and J by 5 bases, and 13 bases separated the two germline ends. The CDR3 loop spans 15 amino acids. CDR3 in amino acids: CASSESREETGELFF. The CDR3 nucleotides are TGTGCCAGCAGTGAGTCAAGAGAGGAGACCGGGGAGCTGTTTTTT.

This clonotype has just a few counts. The chain links TRBV6-5 to TRBJ2-7; the D gene is possibly TRBD2 (5 bases). The CDR3 contains 16 residues. CDR1 is MNHEY and CDR2 is SVGAGI in the germline V gene. Trimming shortened V by 0 bases and J by 1 base, and 13 bases separated the two germline ends. The DNA for the CDR3 is TGTGCCAGCAGTTACTCGAGTCAAGAGGGTTCCTACGAGCAGTACTTC. Translation: CASSYSSQEGSYEQYF.

The chain employs TRBV6-2 or TRBV6-3 and TRBJ2-3; TRBD1 agrees at 9 bases. Trimming took 7 bases from V and 1 from J; bases not matched to a gene: 3. This CDR3 contains 14 residues. The germline V gene has CDR1 MNHEY and CDR2 SVGEGT. This CDR3 is CASTDRGGTDTQYF. CDR3 bases: TGTGCCAGCACCGACAGGGGGGGCACAGATACGCAGTATTTT.

V usage is TRBV7-3 and J usage is TRBJ2-3; maybe TRBD1 (5 bases). With 3 bases removed from V and 3 bases from J, the gap between germline ends came to 13 bases. The CDR3 extends over 15 amino acids. Germline V gene sequence: CDR1 SGHTA, CDR2 FQGTGA. The CDR3 sequence: CASSFEGARTDTQYF. DNA of the CDR3: TGTGCCAGCAGCTTCGAAGGGGCGCGGACAGATACGCAGTATTTT.

The chain joins TRBV7-3 to TRBJ2-3; 7 nucleotides align to TRBD2. Germline values: CDR1 SGHTA, CDR2 FQGTGA. The CDR3 extends over 19 amino acids. V lost 4 bases to trimming and J lost 2 bases; unmatched junction nucleotides: 18. CDR3 DNA sequence: TGTGCCAGCAGCTGGACTGGGGGGGGAGGCCAAGCGACCACAGATACGCAGTATTTT. Its translation: CASSWTGGGGQATTDTQYF.

V gene TRBV6-2 or TRBV6-3 combines with J gene TRBJ2-1, with D possibly TRBD2 on 6 matching bases. Trimming left V 7 bases short and J 1 base short, with 17 bases between. CDR1 and CDR2 from the germline V gene are MNHEY and SVGEGT. The CDR3 length is 16 residues. CDR3 sequence reads: CASNSALGGSYNEQFF. The CDR3 nucleotides are TGTGCCAGCAATTCTGCTCTCGGGGGTTCCTACAATGAGCAGTTCTTC.

The rearrangement uses TRBV11-3 and TRBJ1-4; TRBD1 aligns across 7 bases. Germline CDR1 reads SGHNT; CDR2 reads YENEEA. Trimming took 4 bases from V and 7 from J; bases not matched to a gene: 9. The CDR3 is made up of 15 amino acids. In DNA form, the CDR3 reads TGTGCCAGCAGCTCAGGCCGGGACAGCGCTGAAAAACTGTTTTTT. It yields the protein CASSSGRDSAEKLFF. The entire variable domain, with the rest obtained from reference TRBV11-3 and TRBJ1-4, is as follows: EAGVVQSPRYKIIEKKQPVAFWCNPISGHNTLYWYLQNLGQGPELLIRYENEEAVDDSQLPKDRFSAERLKGVDSTLKIQPAELGDSAVYLCASSSGRDSAEKLFFGSGTQLSVL.

This clonotype has only a few counts. The V gene is TRBV6-1, the J gene TRBJ1-6; D unclear. Trimming pared 3 bases from V and 0 bases from J, leaving 9 bases between. The V gene's germline CDR1 is MNHNS and CDR2 SASEGT. The CDR3 runs to 16 residues. The CDR3 DNA is TGTGCCAGCAGTGAGATAGGTAGCTCCTATAATTCACCCCTCCACTTT. Protein product: CASSEIGSSYNSPLHF.

The rearrangement joins TRBV3-1 to TRBJ2-7, with D perhaps given as TRBD1 or TRBD2 (6 bases each). Between the trimmed V and J ends, which lost 1 base and 2 bases, there was a span of 18 bases. Germline V gene sequence: CDR1 LGHDT, CDR2 YNNKEL (reference sequence). The CDR3 covers 17 residues. In nucleotides, the CDR3 is TGTGCCAGCAGCCAAGGTGGGTTTAGGGGGAGGACCTACGAGCAGTACTTC. It specifies CASSQGGFRGRTYEQYF.

The CDR3 loop reads CSAADRDEQYF. The CDR3 DNA reads TGCAGCGCCGCGGACAGGGACGAGCAGTACTTC. The V call is TRBV29-1, the J call TRBJ2-7; 8 positions match TRBD1. The V gene end was trimmed by 7 bases and the J gene end by 5 bases; junction bases not matched to a gene: 4. This CDR3 has 11 amino acids. In germline, CDR1 is SQVTM, CDR2 ANQGSEA.

The chain links TRBV12-3 or TRBV12-4 to TRBJ2-7, with D perhaps TRBD2 (5 bases). Trimming cost V 3 bases and J 2 bases, with 11 bases left between them. CDR3 length equals 14 residues. The CDR3 DNA reads as TGTGCCAGCAGTTTTGAGCCGGAGGCCTACGAGCAGTACTTC. It is translated as CASSFEPEAYEQYF.

The V and J genes are TRBV20-1 and TRBJ2-7; 8 bases are shared with TRBD2. The CDR3 consists of 17 residues. V gave up 4 bases and J gave up 0 bases; unmatched junction bases: 14. CDR1 and CDR2 from the germline V gene are DFQATT and SNEGSKA (reference sequence). The CDR3 DNA follows: TGCAGTGCTACCTCTAAGGCGGGAGGCATCAGCTCCTACGAGCAGTACTTC. This codes for CSATSKAGGISSYEQYF.

This clonotype occurred a few times. The CDR3 DNA is TGTGCCAGCAGGACAGGTAACAATGAGCAGTTCTTC. Encoded protein: CASRTGNNEQFF. V is TRBV6-2 or TRBV6-3 and J is TRBJ2-1, with D perhaps matching TRBD1 (6 bases). CDR3 size: 12 residues. Germline lookup yields CDR1 MNHEY and CDR2 SVGEGT. Trimming left V 6 bases short and J 5 bases short, with 8 bases between.

This rearrangement joins TRBV7-2 to TRBJ2-5, with TRBD2 matching over 9 bases. The junction had 1 base not matched to a gene; V was cut back by 2 bases and J by 3 bases. The length of the CDR3 is 14 residues. In germline, CDR1 is SGHTA, CDR2 FQGNSA. The CDR3 DNA is TGTGCCAGCAGCTTACCTAGCGGGGAAGAGACCCAGTACTTC. This translates into CASSLPSGEETQYF.

This clonotype was observed a handful of times. The chain couples TRBV9 to TRBJ2-3; D gene uncertain. The length of the CDR3 is 13 residues. The V end was cut by 6 bases, the J end by 2 bases, with 10 bases between. The V gene's germline CDR1 is SGDLS and CDR2 YYNGEE. In nucleotides, the CDR3 is TGTGCCAGCAATCGAGCGCCCACAGATACGCAGTATTTT. This sequence encodes CASNRAPTDTQYF.

This chain joins TRBV24-1 and TRBJ2-5, with D unclear. The V gene lost 0 bases and the J gene lost 1 base, with 5 bases spanning the gap. Germline values: CDR1 KGHDR, CDR2 SFDVKD. This CDR3 comprises 14 residues. The CDR3 DNA is TGTGCCACCAGTGATTTGGCCAGCCAAGAGACCCAGTACTTC. Its translation: CATSDLASQETQYF.

The V and J genes are TRBV20-1 and TRBJ2-7, with D perhaps matching TRBD2 (6 bases). Germline values: CDR1 DFQATT, CDR2 SNEGSKA (reference sequence). Trimming cost V 0 bases and J 0 bases, with 12 bases left between them. This CDR3 has 15 residues. Written as DNA, the CDR3 is TGCAGTGCTAGAGATCGGTTAGCGGTCTCCTACGAGCAGTACTTC. Encoded protein: CSARDRLAVSYEQYF.

The CDR3 loop reads CASSPGQTHYGYTF. CDR3 nucleotide sequence: TGTGCCAGCAGCCCCGGACAGACCCACTATGGCTACACCTTC. The chain employs TRBV5-5 and TRBJ1-2, with D possibly being TRBD1 (6 bases). The V gene's germline CDR1 is SGHKS and CDR2 YYEKEE (reference sequence). The CDR3 loop spans 14 amino acids. V was cut by 4 bases and J by 3 bases, with 13 bases left in between.

The chain has TRBV5-5 and TRBJ2-3; D is uncertain. Germline assignment: CDR1 SGHKS and CDR2 YYEKEE (reference sequence). V was cut by 1 base and J by 1 base, with 13 bases left in between. The CDR3 spans 16 residues. CDR3 sequence (DNA): TGTGCCAGCAGCTTGCCCAACACGGCGGGCACAGATACGCAGTATTTT. Translating it yields CASSLPNTAGTDTQYF. Complete variable domain (other parts from reference TRBV5-5 and TRBJ2-3): DAGVTQSPTHLIKTRGQQVTLRCSPISGHKSVSWYQQVLGQGPQFIFQYYEKEERGRGNFPDRFSARQFPNYSSELNVNALLLGDSALYLCASSLPNTAGTDTQYFGPGTRLTVL.